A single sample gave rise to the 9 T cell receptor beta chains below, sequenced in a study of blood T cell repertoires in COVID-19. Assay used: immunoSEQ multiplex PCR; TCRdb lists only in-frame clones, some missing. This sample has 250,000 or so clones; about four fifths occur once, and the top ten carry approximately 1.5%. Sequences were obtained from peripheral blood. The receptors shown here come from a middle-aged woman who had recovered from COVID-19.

CDR3 DNA sequence: TGTGCCTGGAGTGGACAGTGGCTGTCCTACGAGCAGTACTTC. Amino acid sequence: CAWSGQWLSYEQYF. The chain uses TRBV30 and TRBJ2-7; D is perhaps TRBD1 (5 bases). Deletions cut 1 base from V and 1 base from J, with 11 bases between. There are 14 residues in the CDR3. The V gene's germline CDR1 is GTSNPN and CDR2 SVGIG (reference sequence).

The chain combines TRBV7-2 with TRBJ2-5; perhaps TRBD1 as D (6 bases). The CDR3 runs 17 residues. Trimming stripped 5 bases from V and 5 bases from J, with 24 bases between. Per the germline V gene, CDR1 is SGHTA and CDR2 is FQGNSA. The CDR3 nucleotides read TGTGCCAGCAGCCCACAGTTCGGACAGCGCGGCGGGGAGACCCAGTACTTC. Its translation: CASSPQFGQRGGETQYF.

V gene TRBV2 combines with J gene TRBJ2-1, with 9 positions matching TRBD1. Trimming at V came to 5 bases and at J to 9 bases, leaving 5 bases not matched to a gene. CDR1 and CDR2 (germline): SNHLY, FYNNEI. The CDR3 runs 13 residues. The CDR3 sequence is CASSTGGAREQFF. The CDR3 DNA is TGTGCCAGCAGTACAGGGGGCGCACGTGAGCAGTTCTTC.

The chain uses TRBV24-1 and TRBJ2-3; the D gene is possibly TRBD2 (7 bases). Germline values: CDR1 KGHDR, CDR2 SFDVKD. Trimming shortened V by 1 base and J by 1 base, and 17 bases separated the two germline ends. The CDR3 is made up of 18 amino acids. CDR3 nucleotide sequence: TGTGCCACCAGTGATTTTGAAGGGGGAGGGCGACGCACAGATACGCAGTATTTT. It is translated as CATSDFEGGGRRTDTQYF.

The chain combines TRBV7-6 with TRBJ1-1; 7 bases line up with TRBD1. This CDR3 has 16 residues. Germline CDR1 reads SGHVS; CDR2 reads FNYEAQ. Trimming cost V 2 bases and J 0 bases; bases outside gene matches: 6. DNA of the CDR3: TGTGCCAGCAGCTTATCAGGGGGAACCATGAACACTGAAGCTTTCTTT. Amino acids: CASSLSGGTMNTEAFF.

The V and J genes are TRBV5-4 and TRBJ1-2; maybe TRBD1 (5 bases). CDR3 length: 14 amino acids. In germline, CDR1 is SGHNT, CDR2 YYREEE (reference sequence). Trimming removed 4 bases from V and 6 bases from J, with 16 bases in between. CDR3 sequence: CASSIQQELNGYTF. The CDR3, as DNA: TGTGCCAGCAGCATTCAACAGGAACTAAATGGCTACACCTTC.

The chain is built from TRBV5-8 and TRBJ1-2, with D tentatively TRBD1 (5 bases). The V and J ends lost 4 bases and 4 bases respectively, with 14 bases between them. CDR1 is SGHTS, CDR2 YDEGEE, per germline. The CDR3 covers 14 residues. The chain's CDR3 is CASSRGRGVYGYTF. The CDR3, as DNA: TGTGCCAGCAGCCGCGGGAGGGGCGTCTATGGCTACACCTTC.

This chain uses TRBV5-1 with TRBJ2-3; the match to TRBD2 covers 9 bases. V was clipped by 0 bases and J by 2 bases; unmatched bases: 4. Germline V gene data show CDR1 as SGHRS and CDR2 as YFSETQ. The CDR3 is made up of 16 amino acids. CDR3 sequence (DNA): TGCGCCAGCAGCTTGGTGGCTAGCGGGAACACAGATACGCAGTATTTT. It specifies CASSLVASGNTDTQYF.

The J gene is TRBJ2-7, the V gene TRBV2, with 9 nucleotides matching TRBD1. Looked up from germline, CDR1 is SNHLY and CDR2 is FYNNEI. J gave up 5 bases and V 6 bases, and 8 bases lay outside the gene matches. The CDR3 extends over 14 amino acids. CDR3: CASRDRGYLNEQYF. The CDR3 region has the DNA TGTGCCAGCAGGGACAGGGGTTACTTAAACGAGCAGTACTTC. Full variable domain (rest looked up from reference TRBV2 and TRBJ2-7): EPEVTQTPSHQVTQMGQEVILRCVPISNHLYFYWYRQILGQKVEFLVSFYNNEISEKSEIFDDQFSVERPDGSNFTLKIRSTKLEDSAMYFCASRDRGYLNEQYFGPGTRLTVT.